This paragraph covers one TCR beta chain sequence. Each multiple sclerosis control was a treatment-naive patient with relapsing-remitting disease that was either stable or active. Negative isolation yielded the CD8+ and CD4+ T cells, while FACS enriched the TEMRA cells. The CDR3 is made up of 12 amino acids. V shed 7 bases and J shed 3 bases, with 13 bases lying between them. The germline V gene has CDR1 DFQATT and CDR2 SNEGSKA (reference sequence). Reverse transcription of about 0.5 to 1 ug RNA was carried out with random hexamers. With immunoSEQ multiplex PCR, TCR beta CDR3 was amplified across 54 Vbeta and 13 Jbeta. In TCRdb, the immunoSEQ multiplex PCR reads were re-called with MiXCR into one record per CDR3 protein. Among approximately 180,000 distinct CDR3 sequences listed, under 97% were seen once. These data belong to a study of CD8 T cells in Susac syndrome.

V and J are TRBV20-1 and TRBJ2-7; D may be TRBD2 (7 bases). The TCR was taken from a human donor with multiple sclerosis. The sequencing sample was made of CD4+ T cells from PBMCs. The CDR3 is CSGAGHSYEQYF. CDR3 DNA sequence: TGCAGTGGAGCGGGACATAGCTACGAGCAGTACTTC.